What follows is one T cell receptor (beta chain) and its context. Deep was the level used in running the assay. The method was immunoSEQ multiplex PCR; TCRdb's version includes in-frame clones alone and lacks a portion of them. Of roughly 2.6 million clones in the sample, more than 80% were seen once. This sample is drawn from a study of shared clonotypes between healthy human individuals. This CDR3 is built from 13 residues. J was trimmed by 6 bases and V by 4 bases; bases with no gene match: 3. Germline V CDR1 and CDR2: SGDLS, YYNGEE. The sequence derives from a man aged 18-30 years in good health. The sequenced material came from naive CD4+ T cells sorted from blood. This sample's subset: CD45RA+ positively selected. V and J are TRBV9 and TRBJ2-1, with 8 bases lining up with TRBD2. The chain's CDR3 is CASSSREGNEQFF. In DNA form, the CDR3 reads TGTGCCAGCAGCTCCCGGGAGGGCAATGAGCAGTTCTTC.